A single sample is the source of the 20 T cell receptor beta chains below, sequenced in a study of blood T cells in healthy people across ages. Using a J-beta primer mix together with a sample-barcoded 5' primer, a second PCR was run for roughly 6 to 12 cycles. TCRdb fed the 5' RACE reads into MiXCR, producing one record per CDR3 protein. The table has about 780,000 distinct CDR3 sequences, around 45% seen once; the top ten hold less than 20%. The sample taken for sequencing was blood. The receptors here all came from a man older than 75 in good health.

The rearrangement joins TRBV20-1 to TRBJ1-5; 8 bases map to TRBD1. Germline CDR1 DFQATT, CDR2 SNEGSKA (reference sequence). The CDR3 runs 12 residues. V shed 4 bases and J 8 bases; nucleotides not matched to a gene: 4. CDR3 in amino acids: CSATKDREPQHF. CDR3 DNA sequence: TGCAGTGCTACAAAGGACAGGGAGCCCCAGCATTTT.

The V gene is TRBV29-1, the J gene TRBJ2-5, with 7 positions matching TRBD2. The CDR3 loop spans 13 amino acids. Trimming took 6 bases from V and 5 from J; bases not matched to a gene: 9. Looked up from germline, CDR1 is SQVTM and CDR2 is ANQGSEA. This chain's CDR3 is CSVGGVGVETQYF. The CDR3 bases are TGCAGCGTGGGGGGGGTGGGAGTGGAGACCCAGTACTTC.

The chain uses TRBV4-1 and TRBJ2-3; no clear D. Trimming shortened V by 0 bases and J by 4 bases, and 11 bases separated the two germline ends. This CDR3 region has 15 residues. Germline-derived CDR1 and CDR2 are MGHRA and YSYEKL. CDR3 nucleotides: TGCGCCAGCAGCCAAGACCCAGTTAATCCAGATACGCAGTATTTT. Translation gives CASSQDPVNPDTQYF.

The chain couples TRBV28 to TRBJ2-2; 10 nucleotides match TRBD1. With V trimmed by 7 bases and J by 7 bases, 18 bases remained unmatched. Looked up from germline, CDR1 is MDHEN and CDR2 is SYDVKM. This CDR3 region has 18 residues. Here the CDR3 DNA reads TGTGCCAGCACCTCCTGGGCGATGACAGGGGGCTCTTTCGGGGAGCTGTTTTTT. This translates into CASTSWAMTGGSFGELFF.

J is TRBJ2-1 and V is TRBV12-3 or TRBV12-4; D is ambiguous. The CDR3 is 10 residues long. V gave up 5 bases and J gave up 6 bases, with 2 bases separating them. CDR3 DNA sequence: TGTGCCAGCAGTATCAATGAGCAGTTCTTC. Translating it yields CASSINEQFF.

This clonotype was detected a few times. The chain employs TRBV20-1 and TRBJ1-6; possibly TRBD1 for D (5 bases). V gave up 6 bases and J gave up 10 bases, with 10 bases separating them. The CDR3 sequence is 11 residues long. The germline V gene has CDR1 DFQATT and CDR2 SNEGSKA (reference sequence). This CDR3 is CSAGWDSPLHF. CDR3 sequence (DNA): TGCAGTGCAGGATGGGACTCACCCCTCCACTTT.

The rearrangement uses TRBV20-1 and TRBJ2-1; D is undetermined. The CDR3 is 15 residues long. Germline CDR1 and CDR2: DFQATT and SNEGSKA (reference sequence). V was pared by 1 base and J by 5 bases, with 15 bases between. CDR3 sequence reads: CSARAPSPVNNEQFF. The CDR3 bases are TGCAGTGCTAGAGCCCCATCCCCGGTAAACAATGAGCAGTTCTTC.

In regard to this clonotype: A much larger clone is a single base away; this may be a read error. This chain uses TRBV5-1 with TRBJ2-3, with a tentative D call TRBD1 (6 bases). Germline lookup yields CDR1 SGHRS and CDR2 YFSETQ. V shed 7 bases and J shed 1 base, with 16 bases lying between them. The CDR3 consists of 15 residues. The CDR3 nucleotides are TGCGCCAGCGGCTCGACAGGTTTTGGCACAGATACGCAGTATTTT. Its translation is CASGSTGFGTDTQYF. Variable domain in full (rest from reference TRBV5-1 and TRBJ2-3): KAGVTQTPRYLIKTRGQQVTLSCSPISGHRSVSWYQQTPGQGLQFLFEYFSETQRNKGNFPGRFSGRQFSNSRSEMNVSTLELGDSALYLCASGSTGFGTDTQYFGPGTRLTVL.

The chain recombines TRBV3-1 with TRBJ2-1, with unresolved D. Per the germline V gene, CDR1 is LGHDT and CDR2 is YNNKEL (reference sequence). The CDR3 contains 14 residues. The V end was cut by 1 base, the J end by 5 bases, with 9 bases between. Written as DNA, the CDR3 is TGTGCCAGCAGCCAAGCCCCTACCAACAATGAGCAGTTCTTC. Residues: CASSQAPTNNEQFF.

This clonotype was counted only a few times. The CDR3 here is CASSLQATNTGELFF. CDR3 in DNA: TGCGCCAGCAGCTTGCAGGCCACGAACACCGGGGAGCTGTTTTTT. The chain combines TRBV5-1 with TRBJ2-2; D gene ambiguous. From germline, CDR1 is SGHRS and CDR2 YFSETQ. V lost 1 base and J lost 0, with 7 bases in between. This CDR3 contains 15 residues.

The table lists this clonotype with a count of one. The rearrangement uses TRBV9 and TRBJ1-2; tentatively, D is TRBD1 (5 bases). Per the germline V gene, CDR1 is SGDLS and CDR2 is YYNGEE. V lost 7 bases to trimming and J lost 8 bases, with 9 bases between them. The CDR3 runs to 10 residues. CDR3 sequence (DNA): TGTGCCAGCGCCCGGGACGGCTACACCTTC. Encoded protein: CASARDGYTF.

The chain combines TRBV19 with TRBJ1-1; TRBD1 might be the D (5 bases). The length of the CDR3 is 15 residues. V was trimmed by 5 bases and J by 0 bases, leaving 13 bases between them. Germline CDR1 reads LNHDA; CDR2 reads SQIVND (reference sequence). The CDR3 loop reads CASSVDSLLNTEAFF. The CDR3 DNA reads TGTGCCAGTAGTGTTGACAGCCTTCTGAACACTGAAGCTTTCTTT.

The table lists this clonotype with a few counts. The V gene is TRBV28, the J gene TRBJ2-5; the D gene is possibly TRBD1 (5 bases). The CDR3 has 13 residues. V was shortened by 7 bases and J by 5 bases, with 14 bases between the two germline ends. The germline V gene encodes CDR1 MDHEN and CDR2 SYDVKM. The CDR3 spells CASTGRDLETQYF. CDR3 sequence (DNA): TGTGCCAGCACTGGCAGGGATTTGGAGACCCAGTACTTC.

This chain links TRBV12-3 or TRBV12-4 with TRBJ2-3; D perhaps matches TRBD2 (5 bases). The CDR3 contains 15 residues. Trimming removed 3 bases from V and 2 bases from J, with 12 bases in between. This CDR3 is CASSFKGLNTDTQYF. CDR3 sequence (DNA): TGTGCCAGCAGTTTTAAAGGACTTAACACAGATACGCAGTATTTT.

This rearrangement joins TRBV27 to TRBJ2-7; no definite D call. CDR3 length: 13 amino acids. V was clipped by 4 bases and J by 0 bases, with 7 bases between them. Germline V lookup: CDR1 MNHEY, CDR2 SMNVEV (reference sequence). CDR3 sequence: CASSYTSSYEQYF. Here the CDR3 DNA reads TGTGCCAGCAGTTACACGAGCTCCTACGAGCAGTACTTC.

This clonotype was recorded a few times. DNA of the CDR3: TGTGCCAGCAGCCCCGCGGCGCGGGAGTATAGGGAGCAGTTCTTC. Its translation: CASSPAAREYREQFF. The chain is built from TRBV7-3 and TRBJ2-1, with 7 bases lining up with TRBD2. The CDR3 runs to 15 residues. The ends lost 5 bases at V and 10 bases at J; junction bases unmatched: 14. Germline-derived CDR1 and CDR2 are SGHTA and FQGTGA.

This clonotype was observed at least ten times. The chain combines TRBV4-3 with TRBJ1-2, with 9 bases fitting TRBD1. The germline CDR1 and CDR2 sequences are LGHNA and YSLEER. V lost 3 bases and J lost 4; bases outside the gene matches: 6. The CDR3 is made up of 15 amino acids. CDR3 DNA sequence: TGCGCCAGCAGCCAGACCGGGACAGGGCCCTATGGCTACACCTTC. Translation: CASSQTGTGPYGYTF.

V is TRBV5-1 and J is TRBJ2-1; D unresolved. Germline V lookup: CDR1 SGHRS, CDR2 YFSETQ. V lost 6 bases and J 0 bases, leaving 16 bases between the germline ends. This CDR3 contains 16 residues. The CDR3 reads CASTLSRWASYNEQFF. The CDR3 DNA follows: TGCGCCAGCACCTTATCCCGGTGGGCCTCCTACAATGAGCAGTTCTTC.

The chain carries TRBV10-1 and TRBJ2-7; tentatively, D is TRBD2 (5 bases). The CDR3 has 16 amino acids. In germline, CDR1 is WNHNN, CDR2 SYGVQD (reference sequence). V was pared by 3 bases and J by 2 bases, with 17 bases between. The CDR3 sequence is CASSDPGEGWAYEQYF. In nucleotides, the CDR3 is TGCGCCAGCAGTGACCCCGGCGAGGGTTGGGCCTACGAGCAGTACTTC.

The V gene is TRBV9, the J gene TRBJ2-3; D is unresolved. The CDR3 contains 14 residues. V was pared by 4 bases and J by 0 bases, with 9 bases between. Germline V CDR1 and CDR2: SGDLS, YYNGEE. The CDR3 is CASSRRPSTDTQYF. The CDR3 region has the DNA TGTGCCAGCAGCCGCCGCCCTAGCACAGATACGCAGTATTTT.